This T cell receptor (beta chain) is drawn from a study of OX40 agonist ivuxolimab in advanced cancers. General notes on the study: Ivuxolimab was a fully human IgG2 agonistic monoclonal antibody targeting the costimulatory receptor OX40 (CD134). The purpose of peripheral TCRbeta sequencing was to test whether ivuxolimab changed TCR sequence diversity and led to clonal T-cell expansion. Partial responses were achieved by three dose-escalation patients, of whom one had hepatocellular carcinoma and two had cutaneous melanoma. Prior anti-PD-1, anti-PD-L1 or anti-CTLA-4 therapy was permitted, and checkpoint inhibitors had been received by less than 45% of dose-escalation patients. Of the 50 to 55 patients in dose escalation, 19 had hepatocellular carcinoma, roughly 15 had melanoma, 9 had renal cell carcinoma and 9 had head and neck cancer. In the dose-escalation cohort, around four fifths of patients were male, and the mean age was around 60 years with a range of roughly 20 to 80. The monotherapy dose-escalation portion (N of about 52 patients) of the phase I ivuxolimab trial is reported in the paper. Intravenous ivuxolimab was administered to patients every 2 weeks at six dose levels: 0.01, 0.1, 0.3, 1.5, 3 and 10 mg/kg.

Patients with a history of autoimmune disease or receiving systemic immunosuppression were excluded from the trial. Peripheral blood for TCR sequencing was collected from all dose cohorts at baseline, on cycle 4 day 1, and on cycle 7 day 1. Samples were obtained from an open-label, multicenter, first-in-human phase I dose-escalation trial of ivuxolimab. Adults with locally advanced or metastatic melanoma, renal cell carcinoma, hepatocellular carcinoma or head and neck squamous cell carcinoma were enrolled in the trial. Before TCR sequencing, CD4+ T cells and CD8+ T cells were sorted from peripheral blood as separate populations. Here V drops 5 bases and J drops 4 bases, and the junction holds 5 bases not matched to any gene. CDR1 and CDR2, looked up from the germline V gene, are MDHEN and SYDVKM. From cysteine to phenylalanine, the CDR3 is 14 amino acids long. Only the CDR3 DNA stays, 42 bases, in frame from base 1.

Broader findings and caveats from the paper: The antigen specificity of the clonally expanded peripheral T cells was not determined. Low levels of normalized T-cell clonal expansion were also seen in some patients who did not respond. On average, CD8+ T cells showed more expanded clones than CD4+ T cells after ivuxolimab. At doses of 0.1 to 3.0 mg/kg, clonal expansion of both CD4+ and CD8+ T cells in blood was seen between baseline and week 6. In partial responders in the 0.1-3.0 mg/kg groups, normalized peripheral clonal expansion was found to be among the lowest, especially among CD8+ T cells.

Genomic DNA was isolated from the sorted cells so that the TCRbeta CDR3 region could be sequenced. TCRbeta CDR3 regions were sequenced using the immunoSEQ Assay. TCRdb mirrors the immuneACCESS table, restricted to in-frame sequences. Some clones are absent from its copies; in checked studies, under half trace to an unresolved V gene, and the reason for the others is unknown. The sample table holds some 17,000 clones, of which 72% were seen once. 24% of the sample rests with the top ten. Concerning this clone itself: The antigen it recognizes is unknown. Base qualities were left out, and no much larger clone turns up one base away.

The origin of this receptor is an adult with an advanced solid tumor such as melanoma, head and neck, liver or kidney cancer. This sample comprised CD4+ or CD8+ T cells sorted from blood, obtained in a trial of the OX40 agonist ivuxolimab. Rearrangement joined TRBV28 to TRBJ2-1; 7 bases in between match TRBD1. The CDR3 region has the sequence CASSPVGQYNEQFF. The DNA sequence is given as TGTGCCAGCAGTCCCGTGGGACAGTACAATGAGCAGTTCTTC.